This passage covers 4 T cell receptor beta chains from one sample sequenced in a study of blood T cell repertoires in COVID-19. The assay was immunoSEQ multiplex PCR, and TCRdb's table has in-frame clones only and misses some. The table includes around 180,000 clones, over 65% detected once. Sequenced material: peripheral blood. These receptors originate from a woman older than 75 with acute or convalescent COVID-19.

V usage is TRBV7-9 and J usage is TRBJ1-3, with D hard to call. The ends were cut back, 2 bases at V and 6 bases at J, with 2 bases in the middle. CDR1 is SEHNR and CDR2 is FQNEAQ in the germline V gene (reference sequence). The CDR3 length is 11 residues. CDR3 DNA: TGTGCCAGCAGCTTACAAAACACCATATATTTT. This gives the protein CASSLQNTIYF.

The chain is built from TRBV2 and TRBJ1-5; TRBD1 is a possible D gene (5 bases). Per the germline V gene, CDR1 is SNHLY and CDR2 is FYNNEI. Trimming removed 5 bases at V and 1 base at J, with 9 bases between. The CDR3 runs 14 residues. CDR3 residues: CASSTTESNQPQHF. Here the CDR3 DNA reads TGTGCCAGCAGTACGACAGAGAGCAATCAGCCCCAGCATTTT. Together with reference TRBV2 and TRBJ1-5, the CDR3 gives the full variable domain: EPEVTQTPSHQVTQMGQEVILRCVPISNHLYFYWYRQILGQKVEFLVSFYNNEISEKSEIFDDQFSVERPDGSNFTLKIRSTKLEDSAMYFCASSTTESNQPQHFGDGTRLSIL.

This clone was seen just once. This sequence joins TRBV5-5 and TRBJ1-1, with TRBD1 identical over 7 bases. There are 14 residues in the CDR3. From germline, CDR1 is SGHKS and CDR2 YYEKEE (reference sequence). V was clipped by 2 bases and J by 8 bases; unmatched bases: 9. The CDR3 sequence is CASSFSTGSIEAFF. The CDR3 nucleotides are TGTGCCAGCAGCTTTTCGACAGGGAGTATAGAAGCTTTCTTT.

V is TRBV3-1 (or the pseudogene TRBV3-2) and J is TRBJ1-5, with D possibly matching TRBD1 (6 bases). Germline CDR1 is LGHDT and CDR2 is YNNKEL (reference sequence). The CDR3 totals 14 residues. V was cut by 5 bases and J by 1 base, with 9 bases left in between. Here the CDR3 reads CASSYTGSNQPQHF. CDR3 in DNA: TGTGCCAGCAGCTATACAGGGAGCAATCAGCCCCAGCATTTT.